This T cell receptor (beta chain) came from a study of T cell responses to AZD1222 COVID-19 vaccine. Study-level background: The study pooled second doses at about 4 or about 12 weeks. Study results and caveats: CD4 TCRs covered the whole spike, strongest at regions 160-218 and 743-854. When two AZD1222 doses had been given, Spike-specific TCR breadth and depth rose.

This clone was detected once. Its specificity is unknown. Produced via immunoSEQ multiplex PCR; TCRdb's table is partial and in-frame only. Of over 110,000 clones in the sample, about 92% are singletons; the top ten hold roughly 5%. The germline V gene encodes CDR1 SGHVS and CDR2 FNYEAQ. The CDR3 runs 15 residues. V gave up 1 base and J gave up 8 bases, with 15 bases separating them. The sequence was obtained from an adult in good health. Material: peripheral blood, obtained on day 0 of AZD1222 vaccination. The chain combines TRBV7-6 with TRBJ2-1, with D possibly TRBD2 on 6 matching bases. The CDR3 nucleotides are TGTGCCAGCAGCTTAGTTGGCGGGAACGTTTATGAGCAGTTCTTC. Its translation: CASSLVGGNVYEQFF.